This T cell receptor beta chain emerged from a study of blood T cells in healthy people across ages (dated by TCRdb to between 2014 and 2017). Turning to the overall study: In model experiments, template switching captured about one uniquely barcoded TCR beta cDNA molecule for every two T cells. The study measured age-related changes in TCR beta repertoire diversity using deep sequencing normalized with unique cDNA molecular identifiers. Four age groups were formed from the donors: young (average 16 years), middle-aged (around 40), aged (approximately 60) and long-lived (about 75). Donors of different ages were randomly distributed across sequencing lanes to avoid experimental bias. Two additional independent replicas of 1 million unique cDNA reads from the same blood draw were analyzed for two donors (one aged 18 to 30 and one aged 80 or older).

This clonotype was seen more than once but under ten times. The target of this receptor is not known. No much larger clone is present one base from it, and per-base qualities are unavailable. The full study reports these points: Since profiling was done on bulk unsorted PBMCs, naive and antigen-experienced compartments could not be conclusively compared. Because the CMV infection status of the donors was unknown, age-related changes in expanded clonotypes may potentially have been confounded. As age increased, observed TCR beta diversity per million T cells dropped in a roughly linear way, and a significant reduction was already evident by age 40. Estimates of total diversity based on one million sequenced T cells were regarded as lower bounds and as underestimates. The long-lived group showed more naive CD4+ T cells, fewer expanded clones and increased TCR diversity than the aged group, suggesting age selection. The percentage of naive T cells measured by flow cytometry correlated strongly with observed TCR beta diversity.

Receptors were amplified or captured by 5' RACE. The data were produced on an Illumina HiSeq 2500. A second PCR of roughly 6 to 11 cycles was run with a J-beta primer mix and a sample-barcoded 5' primer. A unique molecular identifier was introduced onto each TCR beta cDNA molecule by a template-switch 5' adaptor carrying 12 random nucleotides. Each sample yielded at least 2.5 million CDR3-containing paired-end reads. First-strand cDNA was synthesized from all RNA with the Mint cDNA synthesis kit, primed by a TRBC-specific oligonucleotide. Following uracil-DNA glycosylase treatment, all cDNA underwent a first 18-cycle PCR with the universal primers M1SS and BC2_uni_R. As for the original processing: Normalization of each sample was performed by random selection of 1 million high-quality reads, each carrying a distinct molecular identifier. Instead of being binned into consensus sequences, reads that shared molecular identifiers were thrown out. MiTCR, run with a Q25 quality threshold and the strictest error-elimination algorithm, handled CDR3 identification, clonotype clustering and error correction. Lower-bound total TCR beta diversity was estimated with a nonparametric unseen species model using Euler transformation. TCRdb reran the public reads through fastp at Q25 and MiXCR, keeping productive beta chains. Rows matching on CDR3 protein sequence are summarized as one entry with the most common DNA and genes. The V and J calls follow TCRdb's processing rather than the paper's. In this sample the table shows about 680,000 distinct CDR3 sequences, more than 40% of which occur a single time. The top ten constitute around 32% of the sample.

Systemically healthy Caucasian individuals from Russia, some 38 in total and aged about 6 to 95 years, were included as donors. Each donor gave about 9.2 milliliters of peripheral blood, drawn into EDTA-treated Vacutainer tubes. Ficoll-Paque density-gradient centrifugation was used to isolate PBMCs, with at least 7 million per sample. Trizol reagent was used to extract total RNA from PBMCs, with at least 5.5 micrograms per sample. For every donor, flow cytometry on a PBMC aliquot measured the percentage of naive CD45RAhigh/CD27high T cells. V sheds 10 bases and J sheds 4 bases, leaving 17 bases between their ends. The CDR3 spans 13 residues, from the cysteine through the phenylalanine. This entry keeps only the CDR3 DNA: 39 bases, framed from base 1. In the germline V gene, CDR1 corresponds to ENHRY and CDR2 to SYGVKD.

This receptor was identified in an older woman in good health. Material for sequencing was blood. The chain joins TRBV10-3 to TRBJ2-7, with a tentative D gene TRBD1 over 6 matching bases. For the CDR3, the sequence is CATTLDRQYEQYF. The bases read TGTGCCACTACACTGGACAGACAGTACGAGCAGTACTTC.